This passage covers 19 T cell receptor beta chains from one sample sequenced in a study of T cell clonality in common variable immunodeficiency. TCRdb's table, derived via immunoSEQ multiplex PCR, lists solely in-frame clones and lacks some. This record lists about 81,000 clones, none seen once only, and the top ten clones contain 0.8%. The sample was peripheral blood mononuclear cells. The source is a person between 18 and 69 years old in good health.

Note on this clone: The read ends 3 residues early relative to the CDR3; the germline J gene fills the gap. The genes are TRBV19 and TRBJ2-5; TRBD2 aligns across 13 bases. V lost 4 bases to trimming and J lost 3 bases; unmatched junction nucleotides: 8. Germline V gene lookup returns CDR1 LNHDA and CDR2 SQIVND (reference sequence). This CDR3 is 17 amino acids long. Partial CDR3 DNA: TGTGCCAGTAGTAGGGAGGTACTAGCGGGAGGGGAAGAGACC. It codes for CASSREVLAGGEET. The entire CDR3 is CASSREVLAGGEETQYF.

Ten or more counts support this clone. The CDR3 protein is CASSPSTLAETQYF. CDR3 DNA (partial): TGTGCCAGCAGCCCCTCGACCCTAGCGGAGACC. The chain carries TRBV7-3 and TRBJ2-5, with D tentatively TRBD2 (6 bases). The CDR3 end is not reached by the read, which stops 3 residues before it; the germline J gene fills it in. The CDR3 has 14 residues. Germline CDR1 and CDR2: SGHTA and FQGTGA. The V end lost 5 bases, the J end lost 5 bases, and 15 bases lay between the germline ends.

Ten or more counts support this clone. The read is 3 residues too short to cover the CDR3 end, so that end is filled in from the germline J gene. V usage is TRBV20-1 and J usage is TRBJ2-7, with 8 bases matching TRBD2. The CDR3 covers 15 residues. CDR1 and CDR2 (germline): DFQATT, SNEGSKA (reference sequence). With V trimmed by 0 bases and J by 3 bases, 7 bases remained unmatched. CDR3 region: CSAREGREGNYEQYF. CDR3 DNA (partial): TGCAGTGCTAGAGAGGGTCGGGAGGGGAACTACGAG.

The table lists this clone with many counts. Partial CDR3 DNA: TGTGCCAGCAGCTTTGTCCGGAGCGGGAGCTTGTACGAG. Translating gives CASSFVRSGSLYE. The entire CDR3 reads CASSFVRSGSLYEQYF. This rearrangement joins TRBV7-8 to TRBJ2-7; 8 positions match TRBD2. Read data end 3 residues before the CDR3 end; the end is taken from the germline J gene. CDR3 length: 16 residues. V lost 3 bases, J lost 4 bases, and 11 bases stayed unmatched. The germline V gene has CDR1 SGHVS and CDR2 FQNEAQ. The whole variable domain, remainder taken from reference TRBV7-8 and TRBJ2-7, is GAGVSQSPRYKVAKRGQDVALRCDPISGHVSLFWYQQALGQGPEFLTYFQNEAQLDKSGLPSDRFFAERPEGSVSTLKIQRTQQEDSAVYLCASSFVRSGSLYEQYFGPGTRLTVT.

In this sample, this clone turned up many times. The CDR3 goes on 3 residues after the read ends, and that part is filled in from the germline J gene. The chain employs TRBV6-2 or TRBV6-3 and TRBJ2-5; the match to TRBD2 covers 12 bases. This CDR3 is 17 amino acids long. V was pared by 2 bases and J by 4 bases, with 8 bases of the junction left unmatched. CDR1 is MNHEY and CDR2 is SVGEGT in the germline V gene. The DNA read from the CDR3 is TGTGCCAGCAGTTACCCCGGACTAGCGGGACGTGGAGAGACC. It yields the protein CASSYPGLAGRGET. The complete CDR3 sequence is CASSYPGLAGRGETQYF.

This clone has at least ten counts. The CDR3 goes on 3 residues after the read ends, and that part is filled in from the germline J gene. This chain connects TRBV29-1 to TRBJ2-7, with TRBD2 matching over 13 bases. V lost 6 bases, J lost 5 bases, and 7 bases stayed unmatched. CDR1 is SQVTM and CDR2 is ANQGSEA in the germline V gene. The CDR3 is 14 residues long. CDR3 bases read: TGCAGCGTGCGGACTAGCGGGGGTTCTCACGAG. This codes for CSVRTSGGSHE. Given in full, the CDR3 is CSVRTSGGSHEQYF.

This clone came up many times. The chain's CDR3 is CAIAGETDTQYF. The covered CDR3 bases are TGTGCCATCGCGGGAGAAACAGATACG. V is TRBV10-3 and J is TRBJ2-3, with 7 bases matching TRBD2. From the germline J gene comes the end of the CDR3, since the read stops 3 residues before it. The CDR3 covers 12 residues. V trimming: 8 bases; J trimming: 3 bases; junction bases outside the gene matches: 2. Germline V lookup: CDR1 ENHRY, CDR2 SYGVKD.

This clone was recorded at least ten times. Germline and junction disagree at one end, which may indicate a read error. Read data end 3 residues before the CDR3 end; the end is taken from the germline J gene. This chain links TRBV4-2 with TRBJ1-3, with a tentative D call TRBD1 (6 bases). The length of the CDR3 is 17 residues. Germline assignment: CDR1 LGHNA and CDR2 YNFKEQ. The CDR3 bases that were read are TGCGCCAGCAGCCAAGATCTTCGGGGGGGCCCTGGAAACACC. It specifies CASSQDLRGGPGNT. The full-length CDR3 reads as CASSQDLRGGPGNTIYF.

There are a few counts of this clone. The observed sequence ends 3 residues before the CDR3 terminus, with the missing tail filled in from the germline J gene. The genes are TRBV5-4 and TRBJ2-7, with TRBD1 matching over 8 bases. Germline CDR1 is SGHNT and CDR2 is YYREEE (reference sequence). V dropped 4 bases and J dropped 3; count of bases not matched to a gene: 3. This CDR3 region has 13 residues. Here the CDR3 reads CASSSGQGYEQYF. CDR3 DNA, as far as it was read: TGTGCCAGCAGCAGCGGACAGGGCTACGAG.

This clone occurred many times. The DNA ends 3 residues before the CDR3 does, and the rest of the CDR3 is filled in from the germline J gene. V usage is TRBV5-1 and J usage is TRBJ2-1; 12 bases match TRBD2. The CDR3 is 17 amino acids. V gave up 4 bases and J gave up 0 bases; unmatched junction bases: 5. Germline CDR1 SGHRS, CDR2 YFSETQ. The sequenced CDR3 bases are TGCGCCAGCAGCGGGACTAGCGGGCTCAGCTCCTACAATGAG. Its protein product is CASSGTSGLSSYNE. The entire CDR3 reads CASSGTSGLSSYNEQFF.

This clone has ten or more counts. Here the CDR3 reads CASSLTGDRELMNTEAFF. The part of the CDR3 DNA that was read is TGTGCCAGCAGCTTAACAGGGGACAGGGAGCTGATGAACACTGAA. The chain uses TRBV7-3 and TRBJ1-1; TRBD1 matches at 9 bases. The CDR3 end falls 3 residues outside the read, so it is completed with the germline J gene. In germline, CDR1 is SGHTA, CDR2 FQGTGA. CDR3 length: 18 amino acids. V trimming: 0 bases; J trimming: 0 bases; junction bases outside the gene matches: 8.

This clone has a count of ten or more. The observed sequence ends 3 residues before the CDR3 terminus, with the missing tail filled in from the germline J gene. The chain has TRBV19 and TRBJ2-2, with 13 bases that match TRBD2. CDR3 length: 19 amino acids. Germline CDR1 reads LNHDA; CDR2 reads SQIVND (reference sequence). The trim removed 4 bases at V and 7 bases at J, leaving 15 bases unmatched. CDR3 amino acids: CASSTTGLAGITRIGELFF. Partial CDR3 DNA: TGTGCCAGTAGTACGACGGGACTAGCGGGAATAACCCGTATCGGGGAG.

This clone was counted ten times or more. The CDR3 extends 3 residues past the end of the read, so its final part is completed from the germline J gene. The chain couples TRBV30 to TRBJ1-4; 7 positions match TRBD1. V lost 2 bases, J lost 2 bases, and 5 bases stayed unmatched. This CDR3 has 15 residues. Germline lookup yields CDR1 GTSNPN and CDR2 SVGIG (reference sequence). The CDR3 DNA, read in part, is TGTGCCTGGAGTTCGAGGGGGCGGACTAATGAAAAA. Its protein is CAWSSRGRTNEK. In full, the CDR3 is CAWSSRGRTNEKLFF. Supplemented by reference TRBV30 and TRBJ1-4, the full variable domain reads SQTIHQWPATLVQPVGSPLSLECTVEGTSNPNLYWYRQAAGRGLQLLFYSVGIGQISSEVPQNLSASRPQDRQFILSSKKLLLSDSGFYLCAWSSRGRTNEKLFFGSGTQLSVL.

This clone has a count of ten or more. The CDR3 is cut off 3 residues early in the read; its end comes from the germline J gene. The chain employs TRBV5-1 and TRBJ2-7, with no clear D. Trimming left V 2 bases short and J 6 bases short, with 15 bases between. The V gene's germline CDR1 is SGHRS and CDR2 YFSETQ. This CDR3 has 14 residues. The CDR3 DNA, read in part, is TGCGCCAGCAGCTTAGAAATAGGGTCGTTCGAG. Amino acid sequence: CASSLEIGSFE. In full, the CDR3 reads CASSLEIGSFEQYF.

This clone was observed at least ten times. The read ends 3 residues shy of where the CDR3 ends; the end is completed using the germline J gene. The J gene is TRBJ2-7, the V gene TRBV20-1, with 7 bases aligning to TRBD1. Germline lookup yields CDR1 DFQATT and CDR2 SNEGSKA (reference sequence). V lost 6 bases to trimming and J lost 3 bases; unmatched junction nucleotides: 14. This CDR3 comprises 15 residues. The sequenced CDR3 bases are TGCAGTGCCATCGACCGCCAGGGACAGAACTACGAG. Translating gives CSAIDRQGQNYE. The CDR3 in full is CSAIDRQGQNYEQYF.

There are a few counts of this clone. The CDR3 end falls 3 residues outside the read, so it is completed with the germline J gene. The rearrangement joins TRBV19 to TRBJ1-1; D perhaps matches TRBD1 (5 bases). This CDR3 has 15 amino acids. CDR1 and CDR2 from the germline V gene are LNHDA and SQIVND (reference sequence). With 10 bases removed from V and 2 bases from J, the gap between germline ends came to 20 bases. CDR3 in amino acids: CATESPGGPNTEAFF. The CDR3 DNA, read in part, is TGTGCCACCGAGAGTCCGGGGGGACCTAACACTGAA.

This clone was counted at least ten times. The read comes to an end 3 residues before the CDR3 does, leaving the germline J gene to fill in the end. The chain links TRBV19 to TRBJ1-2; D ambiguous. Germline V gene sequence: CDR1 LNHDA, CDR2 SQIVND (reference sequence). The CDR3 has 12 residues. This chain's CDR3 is CASSIRSIGYTF. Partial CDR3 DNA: TGTGCCAGTAGTATTCGGTCGATCGGC.

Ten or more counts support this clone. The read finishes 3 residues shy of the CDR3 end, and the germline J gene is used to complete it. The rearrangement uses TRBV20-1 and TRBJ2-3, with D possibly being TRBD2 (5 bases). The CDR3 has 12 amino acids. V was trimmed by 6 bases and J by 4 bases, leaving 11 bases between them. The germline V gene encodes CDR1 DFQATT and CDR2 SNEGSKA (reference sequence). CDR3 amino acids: CSAVALADTQYF. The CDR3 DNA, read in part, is TGCAGTGCCGTAGCGTTGGCAGATACG.

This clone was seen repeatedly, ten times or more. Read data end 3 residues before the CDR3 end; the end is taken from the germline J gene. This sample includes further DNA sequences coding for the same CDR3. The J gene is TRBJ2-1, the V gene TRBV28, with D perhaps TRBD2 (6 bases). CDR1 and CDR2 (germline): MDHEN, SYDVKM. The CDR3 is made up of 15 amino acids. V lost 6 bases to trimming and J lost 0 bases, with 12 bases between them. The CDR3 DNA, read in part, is TGTGCCAGCAGCGTAACGCGGGGCTCCTACAATGAG. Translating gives CASSVTRGSYNE. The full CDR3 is CASSVTRGSYNEQFF.